Each of the 8 T cell receptor beta chains below was sequenced from the same sample in a study of CD8 T cells in Susac syndrome. The RNA, roughly 0.5 to 1 ug, was put through reverse transcription using random hexamers. TCRdb reprocessed the immunoSEQ multiplex PCR reads with MiXCR, giving one entry per CDR3 protein. Altogether around 280,000 distinct CDR3 sequences are present, around 84% being singletons, with the ten largest covering 0.11%. Sequenced sample: CD8+ T cells from PBMCs. All receptors derive from a human donor with multiple sclerosis.

CDR3 sequence: CASSLWGIADTQYF. The CDR3 nucleotides are TGTGCCAGCAGTTTGTGGGGGATCGCAGATACGCAGTATTTT. The chain is built from TRBV27 and TRBJ2-3; D tentatively fits TRBD1 or TRBD2 (5 bases each). The CDR3 is made up of 14 amino acids. Per germline, CDR1 MNHEY and CDR2 SMNVEV (reference sequence). Deletions cut 3 bases from V and 4 bases from J, with 11 bases between.

This sequence joins TRBV24-1 and TRBJ2-2; D not certain. This CDR3 comprises 14 residues. Looked up from germline, CDR1 is KGHDR and CDR2 is SFDVKD. The V end was cut by 4 bases, the J end by 5 bases, with 10 bases between. The CDR3 DNA reads TGTGCCACCAGTGAGACGACGGATACCGGGGAGCTGTTTTTT. This gives the protein CATSETTDTGELFF.

The J gene is TRBJ2-7, the V gene TRBV9, with D perhaps given as TRBD1 or TRBD2 (5 bases each). Per germline, CDR1 SGDLS and CDR2 YYNGEE. The germline V and J ends were trimmed by 3 bases and 7 bases, with 8 bases remaining between them. There are 11 residues in the CDR3. CDR3 region: CASSGGEEQYF. CDR3 bases: TGTGCCAGCAGCGGAGGGGAAGAGCAGTACTTC.

The chain couples TRBV5-8 to TRBJ2-1, with 9 nucleotides matching TRBD2. Germline CDR1 reads SGHTS; CDR2 reads YDEGEE. CDR3 length equals 16 residues. V was pared by 1 base and J by 9 bases, with 11 bases of the junction left unmatched. CDR3 amino acids: CASSLQKREASGEQFF. The CDR3 DNA reads as TGTGCCAGCAGCTTGCAGAAGCGGGAGGCCTCGGGTGAGCAGTTCTTC.

The gene calls are TRBV27 and TRBJ2-5; 12 nucleotides line up with TRBD1. Germline assignment: CDR1 MNHEY and CDR2 SMNVEV (reference sequence). With V trimmed by 3 bases and J by 5 bases, 7 bases remained unmatched. The CDR3 is 16 residues long. CDR3 residues: CASSLSGQGAQETQYF. CDR3 sequence (DNA): TGTGCCAGCAGTTTGTCGGGACAGGGGGCGCAGGAGACCCAGTACTTC.

This chain uses TRBV25-1 with TRBJ1-5; D might be TRBD1 (5 bases). The CDR3 runs to 16 residues. The germline V gene encodes CDR1 MGHDK and CDR2 SYGVNS. Trimming cost V 7 bases and J 1 base, with 17 bases left between them. CDR3 bases: TGTGCCAGCACTTGGGCGCGGACAAACAGCAATCAGCCCCAGCATTTT. It translates to CASTWARTNSNQPQHF.

Only a few counts were recorded for this clonotype. The CDR3 nucleotides are TGTGCCAGCAGTGAATTGGACCTTGCGAGAGGGGAGCAGTACTTC. It is translated as CASSELDLARGEQYF. This chain links TRBV6-1 with TRBJ2-7; possibly TRBD2 for D (5 bases). Per the germline V gene, CDR1 is MNHNS and CDR2 is SASEGT. Trimming removed 2 bases at V and 7 bases at J, with 18 bases between. This CDR3 is 15 amino acids long.

The sample holds one count of this clonotype. V and J are TRBV7-9 and TRBJ2-1, with D possibly being TRBD1 (5 bases). V was pared by 0 bases and J by 9 bases, with 9 bases between. This CDR3 is built from 13 residues. CDR1 and CDR2 (germline): SEHNR, FQNEAQ (reference sequence). The CDR3 loop reads CASSLAGLTEQFF. The CDR3 DNA reads as TGTGCCAGCAGCTTAGCGGGGCTCACTGAGCAGTTCTTC.